This T cell receptor beta chain was profiled in a study of molecular identifiers for immune sequencing clone quantification. General observations from the study: Beyond 20 RNA copies, clones held over 97% of effector molecules, compared with under 1% in naive cells.

In the case of this clonotype: No antigen is known for it.

TCRdb ran MiXCR on the PCR reads and lists one entry per CDR3 protein. The repertoire holds 40,000 to 50,000 distinct CDR3 sequences, with about 19% as singletons. The TCR originated in a human donor in good health. Some libraries in this study had Jurkat cell RNA spiked in. The sequenced sample consisted of naive CD8+ T cells from blood, with Jurkat cell RNA spiked in. The sample's subset: FACS-sorted CD8+CD4-CCR7+CD45RA+ naive T cells.

CDR3 sequence: CSVPQTGMKTQYF. The CDR3 DNA follows: TGCAGCGTTCCTCAGACAGGGATGAAGACCCAGTACTTC. This chain uses TRBV29-1 with TRBJ2-5, with 7 bases lining up with TRBD1. CDR1 and CDR2 (germline): SQVTM, ANQGSEA. The junction had 9 bases not matched to a gene; V was cut back by 5 bases and J by 6 bases. This CDR3 region has 13 residues.